This note documents a single T cell receptor beta chain sequence. This entry is derived from a study of blood T cell repertoires in COVID-19. About the research overall: T cells, B-cell-depleted T cells, or PBMCs provided the cDNA or gDNA that served as material.

V lost 8 bases to trimming and J lost 7 bases; unmatched junction nucleotides: 11. The CDR3 covers 14 residues. The V gene's germline CDR1 is MNHEY and CDR2 SVGAGI. Sequencing was performed with immunoSEQ multiplex PCR; in TCRdb, only in-frame clones are kept and a portion is missing. The sample holds over 250,000 clones, about 85% seen once. The chain recombines TRBV6-5 with TRBJ1-5; 7 bases are a match to TRBD1. Sequencing was carried out using peripheral blood. The clonotype comes from a human donor in a cohort sampled during active COVID-19. The CDR3 coding sequence is TGTGCCAGCGGAAAAACAGGGGCTGCGCAGCCCCAGCATTTT. It codes for CASGKTGAAQPQHF.